Presented here are 9 T cell receptor beta chains from one specimen sequenced in a study of OX40 agonist ivuxolimab in advanced cancers. Sequencing was performed with immunoSEQ multiplex PCR; in TCRdb, only in-frame clones are kept and a portion is missing. Of tens of thousands of clones listed, under 85% were seen once; the top ten hold roughly 8.6%. Specimen: CD4+ or CD8+ T cells sorted from blood, collected in a trial of the OX40 agonist ivuxolimab. The receptors shown here come from an adult with an advanced solid tumor such as melanoma, head and neck, liver or kidney cancer.

V gene TRBV7-8 combines with J gene TRBJ2-1; D unclear. The CDR3 runs to 11 residues. Looked up from germline, CDR1 is SGHVS and CDR2 is FQNEAQ. Trimming left V 5 bases short and J 8 bases short, with 7 bases between. CDR3 protein: CASSPSHEQFF. CDR3 coding DNA: TGTGCCAGCAGCCCTAGTCATGAGCAGTTCTTC.

With respect to this clone: A read error is possible here, since a much larger clone lies one base away. This chain links TRBV5-6 with TRBJ2-7, with TRBD1 matching over 7 bases. Germline CDR1 is SGHDT and CDR2 is YYEEEE. V was pared by 2 bases and J by 2 bases, with 1 base of the junction left unmatched. This CDR3 spans 13 amino acids. For the CDR3, the DNA is TGTGCCAGCAGCTTTGGACAGGCCTACGAGCAGTACTTC. Translated: CASSFGQAYEQYF. Based on the CDR3 plus reference TRBV5-6 and TRBJ2-7, the full variable domain is DAGVTQSPTHLIKTRGQQVTLRCSPKSGHDTVSWYQQALGQGPQFIFQYYEEEERQRGNFPDRFSGHQFPNYSSELNVNALLLGDSALYLCASSFGQAYEQYFGPGTRLTVT.

This rearrangement joins TRBV27 to TRBJ1-5, with D possibly matching TRBD1 (6 bases). V was shortened by 5 bases and J by 3 bases, with 14 bases between the two germline ends. CDR1 MNHEY and CDR2 SMNVEV come from the germline V gene (reference sequence). The CDR3 spans 15 residues. CDR3 bases: TGTGCCAGCAGTCCCGGTGGACAGTACAATCAGCCCCAGCATTTT. Protein product: CASSPGGQYNQPQHF.

The V call is TRBV6-5, the J call TRBJ2-3, with 7 bases matching TRBD2. The V segment lost 6 bases and the J segment 0 bases; nucleotides outside the gene matches: 6. This CDR3 has 15 amino acids. Germline assignment: CDR1 MNHEY and CDR2 SVGAGI. The CDR3 is CASSSGTISTDTQYF. Written as DNA, the CDR3 is TGTGCCAGCAGCTCCGGGACTATAAGCACAGATACGCAGTATTTT.

This clone was picked up one time. The rearrangement uses TRBV7-8 and TRBJ1-5, with TRBD1 as a possible D gene (6 bases). Germline loops: CDR1 SGHVS, CDR2 FQNEAQ. The V gene lost 5 bases and the J gene lost 0 bases, with 14 bases spanning the gap. The CDR3 is 16 amino acids. CDR3 bases: TGTGCCAGCAGCCCAACAGGGACCTATAGCAATCAGCCCCAGCATTTT. Translation: CASSPTGTYSNQPQHF.

The chain recombines TRBV6-6 with TRBJ1-2; 7 bases align to TRBD1. CDR3 length: 15 amino acids. The germline CDR1 and CDR2 sequences are MNHNY and SVGAGI (reference sequence). V was pared by 3 bases and J by 4 bases, with 8 bases of the junction left unmatched. The CDR3 reads CASSYYPGQPYGYTF. The DNA for the CDR3 is TGTGCCAGCAGTTATTACCCGGGACAGCCCTATGGCTACACCTTC.

The rearrangement joins TRBV5-4 to TRBJ1-1; 8 bases align to TRBD1. V gave up 1 base and J gave up 1 base; unmatched junction bases: 6. Germline V gives CDR1 SGHNT, CDR2 YYREEE (reference sequence). The CDR3 is 16 amino acids. The CDR3 DNA follows: TGTGCCAGCAGCTTGACAGGGGGGGGCCGGAACACTGAAGCTTTCTTT. It encodes CASSLTGGGRNTEAFF.

The chain is built from TRBV28 and TRBJ1-1; tentatively, D is TRBD1 (5 bases). CDR3 length: 14 amino acids. Trimming took off 6 bases at V and 4 bases at J, with 15 bases between the two ends. Germline V lookup: CDR1 MDHEN, CDR2 SYDVKM. The DNA of the CDR3 is TGTGCCAGCAGCTTGACAGTGGGGACCACTGAAGCTTTCTTT. The encoded protein is CASSLTVGTTEAFF.

This sequence joins TRBV19 and TRBJ1-6; 8 bases agree with TRBD1. J was trimmed by 4 bases and V by 6 bases; bases with no gene match: 5. CDR3 length equals 15 residues. The V gene's germline CDR1 is LNHDA and CDR2 SQIVND (reference sequence). Here the CDR3 DNA reads TGTGCCAGTAGGGACAGGGCGGGGTATAATTCACCCCTCCACTTT. Its protein is CASRDRAGYNSPLHF. Full variable domain (outside the CDR3, taken from reference TRBV19 and TRBJ1-6): DGGITQSPKYLFRKEGQNVTLSCEQNLNHDAMYWYRQDPGQGLRLIYYSQIVNDFQKGDIAEGYSVSREKKESFPLTVTSAQKNPTAFYLCASRDRAGYNSPLHFGNGTRLTVT.